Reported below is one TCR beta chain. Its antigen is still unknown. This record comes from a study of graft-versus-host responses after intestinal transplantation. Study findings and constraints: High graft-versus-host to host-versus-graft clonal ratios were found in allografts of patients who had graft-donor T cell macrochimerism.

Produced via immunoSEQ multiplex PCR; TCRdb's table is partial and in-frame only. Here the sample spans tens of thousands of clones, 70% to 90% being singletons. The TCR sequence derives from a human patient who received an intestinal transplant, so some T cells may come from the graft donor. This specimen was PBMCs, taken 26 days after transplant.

As DNA, the CDR3 is TGTGCCAGCAGCCCTCAGGTCGGTTCTGGGGCCAACGTCCTGACTTTC. Amino acids: CASSPQVGSGANVLTF. The rearrangement uses TRBV28 and TRBJ2-6, with D unclear. V was trimmed by 6 bases and J by 1 base, leaving 13 bases between them. CDR1 and CDR2 (germline): MDHEN, SYDVKM. CDR3 length: 16 amino acids.